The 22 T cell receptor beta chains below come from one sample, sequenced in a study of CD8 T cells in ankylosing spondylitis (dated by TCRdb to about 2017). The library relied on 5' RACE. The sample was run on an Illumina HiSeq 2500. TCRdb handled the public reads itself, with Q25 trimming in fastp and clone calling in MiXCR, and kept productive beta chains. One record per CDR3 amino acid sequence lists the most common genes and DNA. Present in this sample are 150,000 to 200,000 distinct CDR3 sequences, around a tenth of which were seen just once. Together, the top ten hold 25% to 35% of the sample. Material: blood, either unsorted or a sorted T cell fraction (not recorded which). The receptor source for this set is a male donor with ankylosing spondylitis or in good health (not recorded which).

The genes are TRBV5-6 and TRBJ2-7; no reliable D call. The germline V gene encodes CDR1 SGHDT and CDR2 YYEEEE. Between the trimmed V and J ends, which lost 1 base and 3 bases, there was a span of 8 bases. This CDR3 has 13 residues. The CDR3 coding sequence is TGTGCCAGCAGCTTGAGAATAGTCTACGAGCAGTACTTC. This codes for CASSLRIVYEQYF.

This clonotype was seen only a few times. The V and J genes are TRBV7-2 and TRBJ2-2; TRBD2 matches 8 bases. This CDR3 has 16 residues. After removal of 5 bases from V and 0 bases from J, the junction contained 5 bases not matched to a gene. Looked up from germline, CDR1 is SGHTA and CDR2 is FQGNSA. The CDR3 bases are TGTGCCAGCAGCCCGGGGGGACTAGCGAACACCGGGGAGCTGTTTTTT. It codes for CASSPGGLANTGELFF.

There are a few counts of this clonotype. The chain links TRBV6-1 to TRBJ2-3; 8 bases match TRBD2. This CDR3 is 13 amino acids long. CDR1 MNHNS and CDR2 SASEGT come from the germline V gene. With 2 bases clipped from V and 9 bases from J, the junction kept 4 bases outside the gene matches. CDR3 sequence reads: CASSEFAGGTQYF. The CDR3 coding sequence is TGTGCCAGCAGTGAATTTGCGGGGGGCACGCAGTATTTT.

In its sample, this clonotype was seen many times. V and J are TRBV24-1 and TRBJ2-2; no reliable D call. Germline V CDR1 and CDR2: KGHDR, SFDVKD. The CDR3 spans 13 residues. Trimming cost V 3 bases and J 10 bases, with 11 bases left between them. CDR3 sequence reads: CATSDPAHKELFF. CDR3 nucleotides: TGTGCCACCAGTGATCCCGCCCACAAGGAGCTGTTTTTT.

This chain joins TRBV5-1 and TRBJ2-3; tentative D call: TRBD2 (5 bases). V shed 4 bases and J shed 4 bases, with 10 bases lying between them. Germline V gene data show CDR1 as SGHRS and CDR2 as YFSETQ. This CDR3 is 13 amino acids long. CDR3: CASSRDTADTQYF. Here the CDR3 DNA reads TGCGCCAGCAGCCGGGATACGGCAGATACGCAGTATTTT. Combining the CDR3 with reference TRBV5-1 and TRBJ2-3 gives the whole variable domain KAGVTQTPRYLIKTRGQQVTLSCSPISGHRSVSWYQQTPGQGLQFLFEYFSETQRNKGNFPGRFSGRQFSNSRSEMNVSTLELGDSALYLCASSRDTADTQYFGPGTRLTVL.

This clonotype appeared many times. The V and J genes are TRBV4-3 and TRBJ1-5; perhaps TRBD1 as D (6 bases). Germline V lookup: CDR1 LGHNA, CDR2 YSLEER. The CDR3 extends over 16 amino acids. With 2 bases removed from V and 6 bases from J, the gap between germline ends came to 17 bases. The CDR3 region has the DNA TGCGCCAGCAGCCAAACCTACAGGGATCGAAGTCAGCCCCAGCATTTT. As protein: CASSQTYRDRSQPQHF.

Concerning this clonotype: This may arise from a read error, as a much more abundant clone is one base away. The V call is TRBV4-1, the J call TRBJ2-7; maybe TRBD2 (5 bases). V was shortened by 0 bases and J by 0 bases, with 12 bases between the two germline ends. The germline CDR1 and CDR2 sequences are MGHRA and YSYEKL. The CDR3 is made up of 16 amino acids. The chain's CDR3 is CASSQEPGGSSYEQYF. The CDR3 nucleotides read TGCGCCAGCAGCCAAGAGCCGGGCGGGTCCTCCTACGAGCAGTACTTC.

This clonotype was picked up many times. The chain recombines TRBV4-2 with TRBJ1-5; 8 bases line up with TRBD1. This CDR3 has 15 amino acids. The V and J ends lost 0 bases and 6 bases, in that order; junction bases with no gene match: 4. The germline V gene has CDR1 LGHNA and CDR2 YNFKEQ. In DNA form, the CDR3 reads TGTGCCAGCAGCCAAGAAGCAGGGGGCATTCAGCCCCAGCATTTT. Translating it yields CASSQEAGGIQPQHF.

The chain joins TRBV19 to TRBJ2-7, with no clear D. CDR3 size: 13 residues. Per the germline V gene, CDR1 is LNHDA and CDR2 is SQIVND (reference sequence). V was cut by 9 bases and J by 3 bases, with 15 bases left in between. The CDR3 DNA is TGTGCCAGGGGCCCTGGGCCTGACTACGAGCAGTACTTC. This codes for CARGPGPDYEQYF.

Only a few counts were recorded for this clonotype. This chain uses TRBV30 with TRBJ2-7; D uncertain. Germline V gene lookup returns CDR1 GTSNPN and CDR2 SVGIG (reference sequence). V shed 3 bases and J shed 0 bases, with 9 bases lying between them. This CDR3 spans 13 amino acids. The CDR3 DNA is TGTGCCTGGAGCCCTGGTGGCTCCTACGAGCAGTACTTC. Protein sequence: CAWSPGGSYEQYF.

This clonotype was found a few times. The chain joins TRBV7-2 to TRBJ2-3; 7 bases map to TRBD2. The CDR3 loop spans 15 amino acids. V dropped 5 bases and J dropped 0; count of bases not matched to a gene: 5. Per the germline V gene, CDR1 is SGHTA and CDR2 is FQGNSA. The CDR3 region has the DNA TGTGCCAGCAGCCTCCGGACTAGGAGCACAGATACGCAGTATTTT. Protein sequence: CASSLRTRSTDTQYF.

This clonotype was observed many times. The CDR3 region is CASSPSGANVLTF. The CDR3 DNA is TGTGCCAGCAGCCCAAGTGGGGCCAACGTCCTGACTTTC. The J gene is TRBJ2-6, the V gene TRBV11-2; no reliable D call. With 5 bases removed from V and 3 bases from J, the gap between germline ends came to 5 bases. Per the germline V gene, CDR1 is SGHAT and CDR2 is FQNNGV. This CDR3 is built from 13 residues.

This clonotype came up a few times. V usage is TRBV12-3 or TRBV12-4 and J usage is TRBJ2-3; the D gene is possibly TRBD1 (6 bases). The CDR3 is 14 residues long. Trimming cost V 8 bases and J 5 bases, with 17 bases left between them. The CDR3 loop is CASLFTGNGDTQYF. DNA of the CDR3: TGTGCCAGCCTTTTTACAGGGAACGGAGATACGCAGTATTTT.

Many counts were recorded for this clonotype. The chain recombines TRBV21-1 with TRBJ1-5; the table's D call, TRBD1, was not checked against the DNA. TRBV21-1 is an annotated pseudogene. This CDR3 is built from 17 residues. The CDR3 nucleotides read TGTGCCAGCAGCAAAAAGGGGCCGGGAAAAAGCAATCAGCCCCAGCATTTT. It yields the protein CASSKKGPGKSNQPQHF.

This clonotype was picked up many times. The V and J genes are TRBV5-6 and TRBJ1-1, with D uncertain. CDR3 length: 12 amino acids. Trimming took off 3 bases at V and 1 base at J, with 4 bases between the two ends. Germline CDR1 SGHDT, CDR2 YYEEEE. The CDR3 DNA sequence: TGTGCCAGCAGCTGGACGAACACTGAAGCTTTCTTT. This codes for CASSWTNTEAFF.

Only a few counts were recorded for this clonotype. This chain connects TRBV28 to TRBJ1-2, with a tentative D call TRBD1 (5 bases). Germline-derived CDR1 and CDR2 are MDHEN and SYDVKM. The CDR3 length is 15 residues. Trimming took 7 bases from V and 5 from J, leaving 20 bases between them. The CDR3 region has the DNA TGTGCCAGCACCTCACACGGGCGGGGCTCTTATGGCTACACCTTC. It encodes CASTSHGRGSYGYTF.

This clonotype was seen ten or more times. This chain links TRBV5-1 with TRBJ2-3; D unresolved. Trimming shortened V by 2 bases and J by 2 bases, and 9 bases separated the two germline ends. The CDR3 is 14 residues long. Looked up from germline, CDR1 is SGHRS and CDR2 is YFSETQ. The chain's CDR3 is CASSFMTITDTQYF. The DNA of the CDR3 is TGCGCCAGCAGCTTCATGACAATCACAGATACGCAGTATTTT. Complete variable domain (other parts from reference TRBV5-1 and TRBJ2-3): KAGVTQTPRYLIKTRGQQVTLSCSPISGHRSVSWYQQTPGQGLQFLFEYFSETQRNKGNFPGRFSGRQFSNSRSEMNVSTLELGDSALYLCASSFMTITDTQYFGPGTRLTVL.

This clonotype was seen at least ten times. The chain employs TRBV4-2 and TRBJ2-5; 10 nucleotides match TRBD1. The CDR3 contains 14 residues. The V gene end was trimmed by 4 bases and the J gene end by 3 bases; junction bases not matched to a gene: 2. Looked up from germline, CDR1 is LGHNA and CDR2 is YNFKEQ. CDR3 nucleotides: TGTGCCAGCAGCCTCGGGACAGGGGAAGAGACCCAGTACTTC. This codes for CASSLGTGEETQYF.

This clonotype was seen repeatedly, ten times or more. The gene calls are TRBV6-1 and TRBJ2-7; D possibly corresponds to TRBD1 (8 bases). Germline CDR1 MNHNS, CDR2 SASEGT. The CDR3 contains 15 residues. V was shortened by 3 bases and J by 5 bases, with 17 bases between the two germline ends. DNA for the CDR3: TGTGCCAGCAGTGAGCGGACAGGGAGGGAACACGAGCAGTACTTC. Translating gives CASSERTGREHEQYF.

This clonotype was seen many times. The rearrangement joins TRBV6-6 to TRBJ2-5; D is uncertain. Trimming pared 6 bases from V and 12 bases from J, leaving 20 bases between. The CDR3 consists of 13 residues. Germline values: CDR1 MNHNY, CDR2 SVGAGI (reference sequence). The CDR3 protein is CASRTTNPLKEYF. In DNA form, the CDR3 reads TGTGCCAGCAGGACGACCAACCCCTTGAAGGAGTACTTC.

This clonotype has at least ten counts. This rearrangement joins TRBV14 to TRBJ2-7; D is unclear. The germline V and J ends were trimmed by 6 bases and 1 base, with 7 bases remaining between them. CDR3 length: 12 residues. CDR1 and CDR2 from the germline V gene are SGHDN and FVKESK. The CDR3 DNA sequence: TGTGCCAGCAGAGGCTCTTCCTACGAGCAGTACTTC. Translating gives CASRGSSYEQYF.

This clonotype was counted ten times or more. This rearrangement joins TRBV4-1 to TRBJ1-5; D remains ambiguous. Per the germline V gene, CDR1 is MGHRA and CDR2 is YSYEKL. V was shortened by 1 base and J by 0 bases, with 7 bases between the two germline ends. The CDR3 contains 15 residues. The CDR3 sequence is CASSQVGLSNQPQHF. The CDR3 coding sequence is TGCGCCAGCAGCCAAGTTGGCCTTAGCAATCAGCCCCAGCATTTT.